This T cell receptor beta chain stems from a study of blood T cell repertoires in COVID-19. The overall study: Collection of acute and convalescent COVID-19 samples took place in the United States, Italy and Spain. PBMCs, B-cell-depleted T cells, or T cells were the source of the cDNA or gDNA that made up the material.

In the study's own analysis: Reference gene primer amplification gave nucleated cell count estimates. TCRdb's table, derived via immunoSEQ multiplex PCR, lists solely in-frame clones and lacks some. That table is the source of V, J and clone size, and D and trimming were worked out from the DNA. The sample lists about 270,000 clones; 80% to 90% were seen once. The CDR3 covers 13 residues. Germline assignment: CDR1 SEHNR and CDR2 FQNEAQ (reference sequence). V was pared by 3 bases and J by 11 bases, with 16 bases between. The clonotype comes from a woman aged 18 to 35 who had recovered from COVID-19. Sequenced sample: PBMCs or T cells enriched from blood (not recorded which). The chain links TRBV7-9 to TRBJ1-2, with D perhaps matching TRBD1 (5 bases). DNA for the CDR3: TGTGCCAGCAGCTTCCCGGACACAGGACGGTACACCTTC. Its translation: CASSFPDTGRYTF.